A selection of T cell receptor beta chains follows, all from one sample in a study of CD8 T cells in ankylosing spondylitis. TCRdb fed the 5' RACE reads into MiXCR, producing one record per CDR3 protein. Here the sample spans around 130,000 distinct CDR3 sequences, about 6.5% being singletons. Source material: blood, either unsorted or a sorted T cell fraction (not recorded which). The receptors were gathered from a male donor with ankylosing spondylitis or in good health (not recorded which). The CDR3 runs from the conserved cysteine through the conserved F or W. The D gene is left open where the match is weak. The listing skips clone size in some rows; elsewhere it reads once, few, many or a size class.

J gene,D gene,clone size,V gene,CDR3 protein,CDR3 DNA
TRBJ1-5,-,many,TRBV10-2,CASSEGNQPQHF,TGCGCCAGCAGTGAGGGGAATCAGCCCCAGCATTTT
TRBJ1-3,TRBD1,many,TRBV28,CASSSTGAQNTIYF,TGTGCCAGCAGTTCCACAGGGGCCCAAAACACCATATATTTT
TRBJ1-4,-,few,TRBV7-2,CASSLRVVEKLFF,TGTGCCAGCAGCTTGCGGGTGGTTGAAAAACTGTTTTTT
TRBJ1-5,-,many,TRBV5-1,CASSLGDGNQPQHF,TGTGCCAGCAGCTTGGGGGACGGTAATCAGCCCCAGCATTTT
TRBJ1-1,-,many,TRBV29-1,CSVNNAEIAFF,TGCAGCGTTAACAACGCCGAGATAGCTTTCTTT
TRBJ2-3,TRBD1,-,TRBV18,CASSPPGQGTDTQYF,TGTGCCAGCTCACCACCGGGACAGGGCACAGATACGCAGTATTTT
TRBJ2-2,-,many,TRBV4-1,CASSQADTGELFF,TGCGCCAGCAGCCAAGCGGACACCGGGGAGCTGTTTTTT
TRBJ2-5,TRBD2,many,TRBV4-1,CASSKLAGVGQETQYF,TGCGCCAGCAGCAAACTAGCGGGAGTTGGACAAGAGACCCAGTACTTC
TRBJ2-6,-,many,TRBV5-1,CASSLMGSSGANVLTF,TGCGCCAGCAGCTTGATGGGGTCCTCTGGGGCCAACGTCCTGACTTTC
TRBJ1-2,-,many,TRBV2,CATPSGNYGYTF,TGTGCCACCCCTTCGGGGAACTATGGCTACACCTTC
TRBJ1-3,-,many,TRBV15,CATSRPLEGNTIYF,TGTGCCACCAGCAGACCCTTGGAGGGAAACACCATATATTTT
TRBJ2-3,TRBD1,-,TRBV19,CASSLRQGVLDTQYF,TGTGCCAGTAGTCTTCGGCAGGGGGTTTTGGATACGCAGTATTTT
TRBJ2-1,-,many,TRBV5-1,CASSLTGRYNEQFF,TGCGCCAGCAGCCTCACAGGAAGGTACAATGAGCAGTTCTTC
TRBJ2-5,-,many,TRBV6-1,CASSGLTRTWGAQYF,TGTGCCAGCAGTGGGTTGACTAGAACTTGGGGAGCCCAGTACTTC
TRBJ2-1,-,many,TRBV5-5,CASSLVGRTEQFF,TGTGCCAGCAGCTTGGTAGGGCGGACGGAGCAGTTCTTC
TRBJ1-1,-,many,TRBV5-1,CASSLEGRRNTEAFF,TGCGCCAGCAGCTTGGAGGGCAGGAGGAACACTGAAGCTTTCTTT
TRBJ2-3,TRBD2,many,TRBV20-1,CSARASGRAHTDTQYF,TGCAGTGCTAGGGCTAGCGGGAGGGCTCACACAGATACGCAGTATTTT
TRBJ1-1,-,few,TRBV10-3,CAISGLKEDTEAFF,TGTGCCATCAGTGGACTAAAGGAGGACACTGAAGCTTTCTTT
TRBJ2-1,TRBD2,many,TRBV5-5,CASSSNSGTLNEQFF,TGTGCCAGCAGCTCTAATAGCGGGACACTCAATGAGCAGTTCTTC
TRBJ2-7,-,many,TRBV11-2,CASSSLVEQSYEQYF,TGTGCCAGCAGCTCATTAGTAGAACAGTCCTACGAGCAGTACTTC
TRBJ2-1,TRBD2,many,TRBV20-1,CSARRGLAASYNEQFF,TGCAGTGCTAGAAGGGGACTAGCGGCCTCCTACAATGAGCAGTTCTTC
TRBJ2-7,TRBD1,many,TRBV2,CASRLPGQGYF,TGTGCCAGCAGATTACCGGGACAGGGATACTTC
TRBJ2-7,TRBD1,few,TRBV30,CAWGQGATYEQYF,TGTGCCTGGGGACAGGGGGCCACCTACGAGCAGTACTTC
TRBJ1-2,-,few,TRBV7-6,CASSPGRTLGYTF,TGTGCCAGCAGTCCTGGTAGAACTTTGGGCTACACCTTC
TRBJ2-3,TRBD2,many,TRBV4-1,CASSLSRGEDTQYF,TGCGCCAGCAGCCTTAGCCGGGGGGAAGATACGCAGTATTTT
TRBJ1-2,TRBD1,many,TRBV13,CASSLTGDPSYGYTF,TGTGCCAGCAGCTTAACAGGGGACCCGTCCTATGGCTACACCTTC
TRBJ2-1,TRBD2,many,TRBV20-1,CSAGRLAGGYNEQFF,TGCAGTGCCGGGAGACTAGCGGGAGGGTACAATGAGCAGTTCTTC
TRBJ2-1,TRBD2,many,TRBV7-2,CASSYPRLAVFF,TGTGCCAGCAGCTACCCGAGACTAGCTGTTTTCTTC
TRBJ2-3,TRBD2,once,TRBV20-1,CSASREGGADTHYF,TGCAGTGCTAGCCGGGAGGGGGGCGCAGATACGCACTATTTT
TRBJ2-7,TRBD1,many,TRBV12-3/TRBV12-4,CASSYRGSYEQYF,TGTGCCAGCAGTTACAGGGGGTCCTACGAGCAGTACTTC
TRBJ2-7,TRBD2,many,TRBV20-1,CSARPGAGGPYEQYF,TGCAGTGCTAGACCTGGAGCGGGGGGACCCTACGAGCAGTACTTC
TRBJ2-2,TRBD1,many,TRBV10-3,CAITGTDNTGELFF,TGTGCCATCACAGGGACAGATAACACCGGGGAGCTGTTTTTT
TRBJ2-7,TRBD2,-,TRBV15,CATSSFGGAGGEQYF,TGTGCCACCAGCAGCTTCGGGGGGGCTGGGGGCGAGCAGTACTTC
TRBJ2-1,-,many,TRBV5-1,CASSLGHNEQFF,TGCGCCAGCAGCTTGGGTCACAATGAGCAGTTCTTC
TRBJ2-2,-,many,TRBV5-1,CASSLDPGVNTGELFF,TGCGCCAGCAGCCTGGACCCCGGGGTGAACACCGGGGAGCTGTTTTTT
TRBJ2-1,TRBD2,many,TRBV18,CASSPRGLAGGGEQFF,TGTGCCAGCTCACCCCGCGGACTAGCGGGAGGCGGTGAGCAGTTCTTC
TRBJ2-2,TRBD1,many,TRBV6-1,CASSVGRDRGLHTGELFF,TGTGCCAGCAGTGTGGGGCGGGACAGGGGTCTACACACCGGGGAGCTGTTTTTT
TRBJ1-3,-,many,TRBV6-1,CASMRGLILSGNTIYF,TGTGCCAGCATGCGGGGCCTGATCCTCTCTGGAAACACCATATATTTT
TRBJ1-5,TRBD1,many,TRBV12-3/TRBV12-4,CASRQGTGNQPQHF,TGTGCCAGCAGACAAGGGACAGGAAATCAGCCCCAGCATTTT
TRBJ1-2,TRBD1,many,TRBV7-3,CASSPGGIYGYTF,TGTGCCAGCAGCCCAGGGGGTATCTATGGCTACACCTTC
TRBJ1-5,-,many,TRBV5-1,CASSLGPKRPQHF,TGCGCCAGCAGCTTGGGCCCAAAGCGGCCCCAGCATTTT
TRBJ2-7,-,many,TRBV20-1,CSASPQGYEQYF,TGCAGTGCTAGCCCCCAGGGTTACGAGCAGTACTTC
TRBJ2-1,TRBD2,many,TRBV5-1,CASSLLAGVYNEQFF,TGCGCCAGCAGCCTGCTAGCGGGGGTCTACAATGAGCAGTTCTTC
TRBJ1-1,-,many,TRBV28,CASSSTQGLHEAFF,TGTGCCAGCAGTTCGACCCAAGGGCTTCATGAAGCTTTCTTT
TRBJ2-7,TRBD2,many,TRBV4-2,CASSQDFLAGVDEQYF,TGTGCCAGCAGCCAAGATTTCCTAGCGGGGGTTGACGAGCAGTACTTC